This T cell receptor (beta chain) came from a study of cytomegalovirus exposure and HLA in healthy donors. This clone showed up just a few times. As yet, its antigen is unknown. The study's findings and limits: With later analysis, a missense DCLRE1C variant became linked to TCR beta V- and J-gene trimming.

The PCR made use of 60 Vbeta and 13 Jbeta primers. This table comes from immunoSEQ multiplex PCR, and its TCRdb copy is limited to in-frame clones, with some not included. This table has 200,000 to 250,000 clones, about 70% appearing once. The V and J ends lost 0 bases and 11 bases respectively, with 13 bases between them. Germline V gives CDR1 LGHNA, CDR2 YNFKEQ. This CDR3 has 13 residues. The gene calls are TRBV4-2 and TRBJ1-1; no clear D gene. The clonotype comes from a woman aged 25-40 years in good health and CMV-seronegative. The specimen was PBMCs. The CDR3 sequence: CASSQDRMGAAFF. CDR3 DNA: TGTGCCAGCAGCCAAGATCGAATGGGCGCCGCTTTCTTT.